These 8 T cell receptor beta chains were all obtained from the same sample, sequenced in a study of Graves' ophthalmopathy and Graves' hyperthyroidism. Amplified TCR beta CDR3 regions were obtained using RNA transcripts as template. Second-round multiplex PCR came after first-round RT-PCR with HTBI primers. TCRdb re-derived calls from the multiplex PCR reads in MiXCR, one entry per CDR3 protein. The sample carries fewer than 600,000 distinct CDR3 sequences, under 15% recorded once. Sequencing used blood. These receptors all stem from a woman between 25 and 40 years old with Graves' ophthalmopathy.

This clonotype was recorded at least ten times. The V call is TRBV20-1, the J call TRBJ1-5; a weak D match, TRBD1 (6 bases). With 3 bases removed from V and 3 bases from J, the gap between germline ends came to 9 bases. This CDR3 has 13 amino acids. Germline V gene lookup returns CDR1 DFQATT and CDR2 SNEGSKA (reference sequence). The CDR3 nucleotides read TGCAGTGCTAGCGGACAGATCAATCAGCCCCAGCATTTT. Translation gives CSASGQINQPQHF.

This chain joins TRBV28 and TRBJ2-7; 8 positions agree with TRBD2. J lost 4 bases, V lost 4 bases, and 12 bases had no gene match. The germline V gene encodes CDR1 MDHEN and CDR2 SYDVKM. CDR3 length: 16 residues. This CDR3 reads CASSSPRLAGSYEQYF. In DNA, the CDR3 is TGTGCCAGCAGTTCCCCCCGTTTAGCGGGATCATACGAGCAGTACTTC.

This clonotype appeared many times. This may arise from a read error, as a much more abundant clone is one base away. The chain recombines TRBV12-3 or TRBV12-4 with TRBJ2-5; 10 nucleotides align to TRBD1. CDR3 length: 14 residues. DNA for the CDR3: TGTGCCAGCAGTTCCCGACAGGGGGCAGAGACCAAGTACTTC. Encoded protein: CASSSRQGAETKYF.

In its sample, this clonotype was seen a few times. J is TRBJ2-2 and V is TRBV6-1; D is perhaps TRBD1 (5 bases). Looked up from germline, CDR1 is MNHNS and CDR2 is SASEGT. The CDR3 runs to 15 residues. Trimming shortened V by 3 bases and J by 5 bases, and 13 bases separated the two germline ends. The CDR3 is CASSDGRAGTGELFF. Here the CDR3 DNA reads TGTGCCAGCAGTGACGGCAGGGCTGGGACCGGGGAGCTGTTTTTT.

This clonotype appeared many times. One junction end does not reproduce the germline sequence, and a read error may be involved. The chain employs TRBV6-9 and TRBJ1-1, with no clear D. The CDR3 is 12 residues long. The germline V gene encodes CDR1 MNHGY and CDR2 SVAAGI. In DNA, the CDR3 is TGTGGCAGCAGTTTTCGAGGATCCGAAGCTTTCTTT. It is translated as CGSSFRGSEAFF.

This clonotype was detected a few times. The chain couples TRBV7-3 to TRBJ2-1; no firm D call. The CDR3 is 14 residues long. Germline V gene lookup returns CDR1 SGHTA and CDR2 FQGTGA. The V end lost 3 bases, the J end lost 0 bases, and 6 bases lay between the germline ends. The CDR3 bases are TGTGCCAGCAGCTTTTCCGGCTCCTACAATGAGCAGTTCTTC. Amino acid sequence: CASSFSGSYNEQFF.

As regards this clonotype: Because it lacks the conserved phenylalanine or tryptophan at the end, this CDR3 is likely a read error. This rearrangement joins TRBV29-1 to TRBJ2-2, with 7 bases identical to TRBD1. The CDR3 totals 14 residues. The V segment lost 5 bases and the J segment 4 bases; nucleotides outside the gene matches: 7. Germline loops: CDR1 SQVTM, CDR2 ANQGSEA. Here the CDR3 DNA reads TGCAGCGTTACGGGGACAGCTACCACCGGGGAGCTGTTTGTT. Translation: CSVTGTATTGELFV.

This clonotype was observed many times. V gene TRBV28 combines with J gene TRBJ1-2; 8 nucleotides match TRBD1. The CDR3 runs 16 residues. V lost 2 bases and J lost 6; bases outside the gene matches: 11. CDR1 is MDHEN and CDR2 is SYDVKM in the germline V gene. The chain's CDR3 is CASSLPSQGALNGYTF. Written as DNA, the CDR3 is TGTGCCAGCAGTTTACCATCTCAGGGGGCGCTTAATGGCTACACCTTC.